Presented here are 17 T cell receptor beta chains from one specimen sequenced in a study of CD8+ T cells in alopecia areata. Treatment of the sample: oral pan-JAK inhibitor, 5-10 mg twice daily. The authors extracted RNA and reverse transcribed it into cDNA as the sequencing template. The method was immunoSEQ multiplex PCR; TCRdb's version includes in-frame clones alone and lacks a portion of them. The repertoire consists of under 350,000 clones, with 58% occurring once and the leading ten covering under 2%. The source material was CD4+ T cells sorted from blood, sampled at week 24, from a patient treated with tofacitinib. The source is a human donor with alopecia areata.

The chain recombines TRBV29-1 with TRBJ2-3; D is ambiguous. From germline, CDR1 is SQVTM and CDR2 ANQGSEA. V was pared by 3 bases and J by 2 bases, with 12 bases between. There are 14 residues in the CDR3. CDR3 sequence reads: CSVDPTPLTDTQYF. CDR3 in DNA: TGCAGCGTTGATCCAACTCCGCTCACAGATACGCAGTATTTT.

This clone was observed a few times. The chain recombines TRBV6-5 with TRBJ1-5; no reliable D call. The length of the CDR3 is 13 residues. CDR1 MNHEY and CDR2 SVGAGI come from the germline V gene. V lost 5 bases, J lost 2 bases, and 7 bases lay in between. CDR3 protein: CASSPSGNQPQHF. In nucleotides, the CDR3 is TGTGCCAGCAGTCCCAGTGGCAATCAGCCCCAGCATTTT.

In this sample, this clone turned up a few times. The chain recombines TRBV4-3 with TRBJ1-2; TRBD1 might be the D (5 bases). The CDR3 covers 15 residues. V was cut by 0 bases and J by 7 bases, with 15 bases left in between. CDR1 and CDR2 (germline): LGHNA, YSLEER. DNA for the CDR3: TGCGCCAGCAGCCAAGACGTACTACAGGCGATTGGCTACACCTTC. It is translated as CASSQDVLQAIGYTF.

This chain connects TRBV4-1 to TRBJ2-2; no reliable D call. The CDR3 length is 15 residues. Trimming stripped 1 base from V and 1 base from J, with 7 bases between. Looked up from germline, CDR1 is MGHRA and CDR2 is YSYEKL. The DNA of the CDR3 is TGCGCCAGCAGCCAAGTTCCCGGGAACACCGGGGAGCTGTTTTTT. Translated, it gives CASSQVPGNTGELFF.

The chain combines TRBV4-2 with TRBJ2-5, with 13 bases aligning to TRBD2. The germline CDR1 and CDR2 sequences are LGHNA and YNFKEQ. The V and J ends lost 5 bases and 5 bases, in that order; junction bases with no gene match: 8. This CDR3 is 16 amino acids long. This chain's CDR3 is CASSEGLAGVRETQYF. CDR3 sequence (DNA): TGTGCCAGCAGCGAAGGACTAGCGGGGGTGCGGGAGACCCAGTACTTC.

This rearrangement joins TRBV29-1 to TRBJ2-1, with D uncertain. This CDR3 spans 13 amino acids. Germline V lookup: CDR1 SQVTM, CDR2 ANQGSEA. The ends were cut back, 7 bases at V and 0 bases at J, with 10 bases in the middle. CDR3 sequence (DNA): TGCAGCGGTGGCCCTAGCTCCTACAATGAGCAGTTCTTC. Amino acid sequence: CSGGPSSYNEQFF.

CDR3 sequence (DNA): TGTGCCTGGAGTGGACCCGGCACAGGGGACAGAGCCGGCGGCTACACCTTC. Protein product: CAWSGPGTGDRAGGYTF. This sequence joins TRBV30 and TRBJ1-2; TRBD1 matches at 7 bases. This CDR3 has 17 residues. CDR1 is GTSNPN, CDR2 SVGIG, per germline (reference sequence). V gave up 1 base and J gave up 8 bases; unmatched junction bases: 19.

Only a few counts were recorded for this clone. The chain recombines TRBV7-2 with TRBJ2-5; D uncertain. Germline CDR1 is SGHTA and CDR2 is FQGNSA. The CDR3 has 11 residues. The V end lost 3 bases, the J end lost 6 bases, and 5 bases lay between the germline ends. The CDR3 loop reads CASSLGKTQYF. The DNA for the CDR3 is TGTGCCAGCAGCTTGGGAAAGACCCAGTACTTC.

A word on this clone: This sample includes further DNA sequences coding for the same CDR3. V usage is TRBV30 and J usage is TRBJ2-7, with D maybe TRBD1 (5 bases). The length of the CDR3 is 13 residues. The germline gives CDR1 GTSNPN, CDR2 SVGIG (reference sequence). V lost 2 bases and J 2 bases, leaving 10 bases between the germline ends. CDR3 coding DNA: TGTGCCTGGAGTAAAGGGGCACCCTACGAGCAGTACTTC. Protein: CAWSKGAPYEQYF. Combining the CDR3 with reference TRBV30 and TRBJ2-7 gives the whole variable domain SQTIHQWPATLVQPVGSPLSLECTVEGTSNPNLYWYRQAAGRGLQLLFYSVGIGQISSEVPQNLSASRPQDRQFILSSKKLLLSDSGFYLCAWSKGAPYEQYFGPGTRLTVT.

The CDR3 DNA is TGTGCCAGCAGTAAAGGCTCGAGGAATACTGAAGCTTTCTTT. This encodes CASSKGSRNTEAFF. The rearrangement uses TRBV6-5 and TRBJ1-1; D ambiguous. V dropped 5 bases and J dropped 5 bases, with 15 bases sitting between them. CDR3 length: 14 residues. Germline V gives CDR1 MNHEY, CDR2 SVGAGI.

CDR3 bases: TGTGCCTGGAGTGGATTCCGGGACACCCGCTATGGCTACACCTTC. Encoded protein: CAWSGFRDTRYGYTF. The chain carries TRBV30 and TRBJ1-2, with D perhaps TRBD1 (6 bases). There are 15 residues in the CDR3. Germline V gene data show CDR1 as GTSNPN and CDR2 as SVGIG (reference sequence). V lost 1 base and J 4 bases, leaving 16 bases between the germline ends.

V usage is TRBV23-1 and J usage is TRBJ1-5; no firm D call. TRBV23-1 is identified as an open reading frame with a role that is uncertain. V shed 8 bases and J shed 6 bases, with 29 bases lying between them. There are 18 residues in the CDR3. The CDR3 nucleotides are TGCGCCAGCCCGCGCCCAGAGAGTTCGGGCCAAGGGCGTCAGCCCCAGCATTTT. Translation: CASPRPESSGQGRQPQHF.

V gene TRBV2 combines with J gene TRBJ2-1; TRBD2 agrees at 13 bases. The CDR3 has 15 amino acids. V trimming: 6 bases; J trimming: 9 bases; junction bases outside the gene matches: 8. The germline gives CDR1 SNHLY, CDR2 FYNNEI. As DNA, the CDR3 is TGTGCCAGCAGGGGAGGACTAGCGGGGGTATCTGAGCAGTTCTTC. This translates into CASRGGLAGVSEQFF. Using reference TRBV2 and TRBJ2-1 for the parts outside the CDR3, the full variable domain is EPEVTQTPSHQVTQMGQEVILRCVPISNHLYFYWYRQILGQKVEFLVSFYNNEISEKSEIFDDQFSVERPDGSNFTLKIRSTKLEDSAMYFCASRGGLAGVSEQFFGPGTRLTVL.

This clone has just a few counts. The chain recombines TRBV9 with TRBJ1-5, with a tentative D call TRBD1 (6 bases). V was trimmed by 1 base and J by 1 base, leaving 9 bases between them. This CDR3 contains 15 residues. The germline V gene encodes CDR1 SGDLS and CDR2 YYNGEE. This CDR3 is CASSVSGASNQPQHF. The CDR3, as DNA: TGTGCCAGCAGCGTATCGGGGGCGAGCAATCAGCCCCAGCATTTT.

The chain combines TRBV13 with TRBJ2-2, with no clear D. The CDR3 totals 17 residues. Trimming pared 5 bases from V and 0 bases from J, leaving 16 bases between. Germline values: CDR1 PRHDT, CDR2 FYEKMQ (reference sequence). CDR3 nucleotides: TGTGCCAGCAGCGGCCCTCGGGTTAGGACGAACACCGGGGAGCTGTTTTTT. Its protein product is CASSGPRVRTNTGELFF.

This clone has only a few counts. The chain recombines TRBV5-4 with TRBJ1-1; D uncertain. The CDR3 runs to 15 residues. Germline V CDR1 and CDR2: SGHNT, YYREEE (reference sequence). V gave up 4 bases and J gave up 1 base, with 14 bases separating them. The CDR3 reads CASSLPSRSNTEAFF. The CDR3 DNA follows: TGTGCCAGCAGCCTCCCCAGCCGTTCGAACACTGAAGCTTTCTTT.

V usage is TRBV4-1 and J usage is TRBJ1-1; no clear D. Looked up from germline, CDR1 is MGHRA and CDR2 is YSYEKL. The CDR3 is 13 residues long. The V end was cut by 4 bases, the J end by 5 bases, with 11 bases between. CDR3 in amino acids: CASSLKAGTEAFF. CDR3 DNA: TGCGCCAGCAGCCTGAAGGCGGGTACTGAAGCTTTCTTT.